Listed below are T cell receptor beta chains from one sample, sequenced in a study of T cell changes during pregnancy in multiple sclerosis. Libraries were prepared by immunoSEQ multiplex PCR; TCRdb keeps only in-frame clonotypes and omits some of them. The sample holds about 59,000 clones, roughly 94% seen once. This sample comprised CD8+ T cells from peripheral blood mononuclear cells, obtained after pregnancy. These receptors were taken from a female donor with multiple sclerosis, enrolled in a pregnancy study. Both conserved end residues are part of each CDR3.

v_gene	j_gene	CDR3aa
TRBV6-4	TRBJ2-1	CASKSGRAGNEQFF
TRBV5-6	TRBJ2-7	CASSFRRGGTDYEQYF
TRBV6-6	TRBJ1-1	CASSYSSLTEAFF
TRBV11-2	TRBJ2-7	CASSLGQGFGYEQYF
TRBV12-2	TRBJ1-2	CASRLEAREVDGYTF
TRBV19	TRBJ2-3	CASGGRSLGSTDTQYF
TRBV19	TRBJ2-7	CASSIRDRGLDEQYF
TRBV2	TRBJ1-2	CASRDRGLYGYTF
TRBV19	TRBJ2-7	CASSNIGQGFHEQYF
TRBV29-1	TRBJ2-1	CSVELAGQALGNEQFF
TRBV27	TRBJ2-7	CASSTGTASYEQYF
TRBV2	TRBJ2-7	CASSEDEGTGKYEQYF
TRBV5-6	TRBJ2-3	CASSARLVTDTQYF
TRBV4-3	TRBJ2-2	CASSQQTGATGELFF
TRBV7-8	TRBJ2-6	CASSPDRSSGANVLTF
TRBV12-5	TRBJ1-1	CASQQGSATEAFF
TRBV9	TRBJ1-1	CASSVGGEPNTEAFF
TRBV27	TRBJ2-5	CASSIGTGSIIQETQYF
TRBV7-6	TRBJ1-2	CASSLYTGGRDYGYTF
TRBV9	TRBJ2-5	CASSVALSGGPRETQYF
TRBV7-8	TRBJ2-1	CASSSPKAGLANEQFF
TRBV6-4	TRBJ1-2	CASSDHEYYQVLGYTF